Following are 14 T cell receptor beta chains from one sample sequenced in a study of T cell responses to AZD1222 COVID-19 vaccine. Libraries were prepared by immunoSEQ multiplex PCR; TCRdb keeps only in-frame clonotypes and omits some of them. The table shows around 150,000 clones, with more than 75% occurring only once. The sequencing used peripheral blood, collected 28 days after the second AZD1222 dose. The receptors derive from an adult who received the AZD1222 COVID-19 vaccine.

The chain joins TRBV5-8 to TRBJ1-6; D may be TRBD1 (5 bases). The length of the CDR3 is 15 residues. Germline CDR1 SGHTS, CDR2 YDEGEE. V was trimmed by 4 bases and J by 6 bases, leaving 14 bases between them. The CDR3 loop reads CASSRRQLSNSPLHF. The CDR3 DNA sequence: TGTGCCAGCAGCCGTAGACAGCTTTCTAATTCACCCCTCCACTTT.

The V gene is TRBV29-1, the J gene TRBJ1-5; D not certain. CDR1 SQVTM and CDR2 ANQGSEA come from the germline V gene. Trimming left V 4 bases short and J 4 bases short, with 8 bases between. This CDR3 has 12 residues. The CDR3: CSVGAVNQPQHF. CDR3 bases: TGCAGCGTTGGGGCAGTAAATCAGCCCCAGCATTTT.

This chain joins TRBV14 and TRBJ1-5; D is undetermined. V was trimmed by 0 bases and J by 5 bases, leaving 5 bases between them. The CDR3 has 13 amino acids. CDR1 is SGHDN, CDR2 FVKESK, per germline. In DNA form, the CDR3 reads TGTGCCAGCAGCCAAGATCAGGATCAGCCCCAGCATTTT. Translated, it gives CASSQDQDQPQHF.

The chain is built from TRBV7-9 and TRBJ1-1, with a weak D call TRBD1 (5 bases). V shed 1 base and J shed 1 base, with 10 bases lying between them. This CDR3 contains 15 residues. Germline V CDR1 and CDR2: SEHNR, FQNEAQ (reference sequence). The CDR3 spells CASSLGGRGNTEAFF. The CDR3 DNA sequence: TGTGCCAGCAGCTTAGGGGGACGGGGGAACACTGAAGCTTTCTTT.

The chain employs TRBV5-4 and TRBJ1-4, with 10 positions matching TRBD1. From germline, CDR1 is SGHNT and CDR2 YYREEE (reference sequence). V dropped 3 bases and J dropped 7; count of bases not matched to a gene: 9. This CDR3 is 16 amino acids long. The CDR3 DNA reads TGTGCCAGCAGCTCCATCTCCGGGACAGGGGTTGAAAAACTGTTTTTT. Its translation is CASSSISGTGVEKLFF. Drawing the rest from reference TRBV5-4 and TRBJ1-4, the complete variable domain is ETGVTQSPTHLIKTRGQQVTLRCSSQSGHNTVSWYQQALGQGPQFIFQYYREEENGRGNFPPRFSGLQFPNYSSELNVNALELDDSALYLCASSSISGTGVEKLFFGSGTQLSVL.

CDR3 sequence (DNA): TGTGCCAGCAGTGGGGACAGGACGAATCGACAGCCCCAGCATTTT. Protein: CASSGDRTNRQPQHF. This sequence joins TRBV2 and TRBJ1-5; 8 bases align to TRBD1. V lost 4 bases to trimming and J lost 7 bases; unmatched junction nucleotides: 9. Germline CDR1 SNHLY, CDR2 FYNNEI. The CDR3 is 15 residues long.

The V and J genes are TRBV30 and TRBJ1-1, with D hard to call. Trimming pared 3 bases from V and 8 bases from J, leaving 10 bases between. Per the germline V gene, CDR1 is GTSNPN and CDR2 is SVGIG (reference sequence). The CDR3 loop spans 11 amino acids. CDR3 protein: CAWRLAAEAFF. The CDR3 nucleotides read TGTGCCTGGAGGCTAGCAGCCGAAGCTTTCTTT.

The chain uses TRBV6-5 and TRBJ1-2, with 7 bases fitting TRBD1. The CDR3 sequence is 13 residues long. The germline V gene encodes CDR1 MNHEY and CDR2 SVGAGI. V gave up 5 bases and J gave up 8 bases; unmatched junction bases: 8. In nucleotides, the CDR3 is TGTGCCAGCAGTCCGGGACAGAATTCAGGCTACACCTTC. Amino acids: CASSPGQNSGYTF.

The gene calls are TRBV7-8 and TRBJ1-6; tentative D call: TRBD1 (6 bases). The CDR3 extends over 17 amino acids. CDR1 is SGHVS and CDR2 is FQNEAQ in the germline V gene. V lost 1 base to trimming and J lost 0 bases, with 10 bases between them. In nucleotides, the CDR3 is TGTGCCAGCAGCTTAGGGGGGGGCGCCTCCTATAATTCACCCCTCCACTTT. This encodes CASSLGGGASYNSPLHF.

This sequence joins TRBV2 and TRBJ1-5; D not certain. Between the trimmed V and J ends, which lost 3 bases and 6 bases, there was a span of 12 bases. Germline V gives CDR1 SNHLY, CDR2 FYNNEI. The CDR3 is made up of 14 amino acids. The CDR3 loop is CASSEVGSGQPQHF. In nucleotides, the CDR3 is TGTGCCAGCAGTGAGGTAGGGAGCGGTCAGCCCCAGCATTTT. Full variable domain (missing parts from reference TRBV2 and TRBJ1-5): EPEVTQTPSHQVTQMGQEVILRCVPISNHLYFYWYRQILGQKVEFLVSFYNNEISEKSEIFDDQFSVERPDGSNFTLKIRSTKLEDSAMYFCASSEVGSGQPQHFGDGTRLSIL.

A single count supports this clone. V is TRBV25-1 and J is TRBJ1-4; TRBD1 matches 8 bases. CDR3 length equals 17 residues. The J segment lost 3 bases and the V segment lost 3 bases, leaving 9 bases of the junction unmatched. The germline CDR1 and CDR2 sequences are MGHDK and SYGVNS. In DNA form, the CDR3 reads TGTGCCAGCAGTGACCCCGGGACAGGCCACTCTAATGAAAAACTGTTTTTT. It translates to CASSDPGTGHSNEKLFF.

The chain is built from TRBV6-6 and TRBJ1-1; 8 nucleotides align to TRBD1. This CDR3 has 13 amino acids. The germline V gene has CDR1 MNHNY and CDR2 SVGAGI (reference sequence). With 4 bases clipped from V and 5 bases from J, the junction kept 3 bases outside the gene matches. CDR3 DNA: TGTGCCAGCAGTTTGGACAGGGCGACTGAAGCTTTCTTT. Translating it yields CASSLDRATEAFF.

The chain joins TRBV15 to TRBJ1-1, with D possibly being TRBD1 (5 bases). Trimming left V 2 bases short and J 8 bases short, with 18 bases between. The CDR3 has 15 residues. Germline-derived CDR1 and CDR2 are LNHNV and YYDKDF (reference sequence). CDR3 region: CATSRTRGQGPEAFF. CDR3 DNA: TGTGCCACCAGCAGAACGCGGGGCCAGGGCCCCGAAGCTTTCTTT.

This clone was observed a handful of times. The sample has other DNA sequences that encode this CDR3 too. The chain links TRBV20-1 to TRBJ2-6; TRBD2 aligns across 11 bases. Germline CDR1 DFQATT, CDR2 SNEGSKA (reference sequence). The CDR3 is made up of 16 amino acids. The ends lost 6 bases at V and 3 bases at J; junction bases unmatched: 7. DNA for the CDR3: TGCAGTGCAAGTAGCGGGGGGGCCGTTGGGGCCAACGTCCTGACTTTC. Encoded protein: CSASSGGAVGANVLTF.